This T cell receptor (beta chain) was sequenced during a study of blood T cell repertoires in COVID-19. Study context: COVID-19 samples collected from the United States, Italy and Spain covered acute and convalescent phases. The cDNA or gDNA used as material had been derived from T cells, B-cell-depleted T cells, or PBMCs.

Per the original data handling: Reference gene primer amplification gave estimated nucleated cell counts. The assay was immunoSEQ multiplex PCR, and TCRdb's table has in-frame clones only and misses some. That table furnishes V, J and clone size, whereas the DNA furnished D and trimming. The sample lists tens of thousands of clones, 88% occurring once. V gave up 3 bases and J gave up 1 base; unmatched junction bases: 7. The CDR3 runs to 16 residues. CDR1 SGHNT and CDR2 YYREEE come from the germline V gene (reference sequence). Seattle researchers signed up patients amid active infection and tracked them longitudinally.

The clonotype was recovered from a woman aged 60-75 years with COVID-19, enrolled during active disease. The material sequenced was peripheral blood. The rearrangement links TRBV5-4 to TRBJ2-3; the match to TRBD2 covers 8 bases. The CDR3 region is CASSYSAGGRTDTQYF. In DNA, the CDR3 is TGTGCCAGCAGCTATTCCGCGGGGGGACGCACAGATACGCAGTATTTT.